This TCR beta chain was documented in a study of blood T cell repertoires in COVID-19. Overall study: T cells, B-cell-depleted T cells, or PBMCs provided the cDNA or gDNA that served as material.

TCRdb's table, derived via immunoSEQ multiplex PCR, lists solely in-frame clones and lacks some. Among more than 85,000 clones listed, about four fifths were seen once. From germline, CDR1 is LGHDT and CDR2 YNNKEL (reference sequence). The CDR3 runs 13 residues. With 4 bases clipped from V and 5 bases from J, the junction kept 4 bases outside the gene matches. Source material: peripheral blood. The receptor was derived from a human donor in a cohort sampled during active COVID-19. V gene TRBV3-1 (or the pseudogene TRBV3-2) combines with J gene TRBJ2-7; 8 nucleotides match TRBD2. The CDR3 spells CASSPGTRHEQYF. Written as DNA, the CDR3 is TGTGCCAGCAGCCCGGGGACTAGACACGAGCAGTACTTC.